The table lists the clone carrying this TCR beta chain with a few counts. The antigen is unknown. Sequencing was performed with immunoSEQ multiplex PCR; in TCRdb, only in-frame clones are kept and a portion is missing. In total the sample includes more than 10,000 clones, none of them seen once. The data originate from a study of T cell clonality in common variable immunodeficiency. Notes on the study in general: Fewer deletions and N-nucleotide insertions were reportedly seen in common variable immunodeficiency TCR beta sequences.

The sequence was collected from a human donor with common variable immunodeficiency. The source material was peripheral blood mononuclear cells.

CDR3 DNA, as far as it was read: TGTGCCAGCAGCTTAGCGCTTGACAGAAGACAAGAGACC. This encodes CASSLALDRRQET. The whole CDR3 region reads CASSLALDRRQETQYF. The rearrangement links TRBV7-7 to TRBJ2-5; possibly TRBD1 for D (5 bases). The read comes to an end 3 residues before the CDR3 does, leaving the germline J gene to fill in the end. Trimming removed 0 bases at V and 2 bases at J, with 13 bases between. Germline CDR1 and CDR2: SSHAT and FNYEAQ (reference sequence). CDR3 length: 16 amino acids.